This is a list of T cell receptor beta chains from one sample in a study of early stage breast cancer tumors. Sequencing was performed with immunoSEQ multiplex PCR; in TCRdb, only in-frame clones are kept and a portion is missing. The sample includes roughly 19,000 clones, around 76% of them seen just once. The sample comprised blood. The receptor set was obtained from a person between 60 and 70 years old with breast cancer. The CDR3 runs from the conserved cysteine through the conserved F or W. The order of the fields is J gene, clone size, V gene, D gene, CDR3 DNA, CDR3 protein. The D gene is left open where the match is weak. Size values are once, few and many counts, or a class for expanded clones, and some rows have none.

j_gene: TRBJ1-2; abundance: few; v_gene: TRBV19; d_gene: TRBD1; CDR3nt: TGTGTCAGCGGCCGGACAGGGGGGAATGGCTACACCTTC; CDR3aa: CVSGRTGGNGYTF
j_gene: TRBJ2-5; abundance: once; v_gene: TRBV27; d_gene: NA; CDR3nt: TGTGCCAGCAGACCCCGGACAGCTAAAGAGACCCAGTACTTC; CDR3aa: CASRPRTAKETQYF
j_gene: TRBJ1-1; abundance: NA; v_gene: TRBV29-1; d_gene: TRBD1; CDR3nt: TGCAGCGGTAAGGGACAGGGAAACACTGAAGCTTTCTTT; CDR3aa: CSGKGQGNTEAFF
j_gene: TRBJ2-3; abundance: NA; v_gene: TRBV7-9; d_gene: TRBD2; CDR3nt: TGTGCCAGCCCCGCCGGGGAGGGACTCGCTAGCACAGATACGCAGTATTTT; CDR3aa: CASPAGEGLASTDTQYF
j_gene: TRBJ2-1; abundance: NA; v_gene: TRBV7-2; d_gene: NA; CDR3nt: TGTGCCAGCAGCCCGTCCCCGGGCCTAGTTGAGCAGTTCTTC; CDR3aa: CASSPSPGLVEQFF
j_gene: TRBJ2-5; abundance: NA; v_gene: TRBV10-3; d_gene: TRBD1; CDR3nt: TGTGCCATCAGGCAAGACAGGGGGAAACAAGAGACCCAGTACTTC; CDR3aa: CAIRQDRGKQETQYF
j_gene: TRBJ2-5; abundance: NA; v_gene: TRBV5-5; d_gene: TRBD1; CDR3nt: TGTGCCAGCAGTTCCGGGCCCCTCAGGGGGGAGACCCAGTACTTC; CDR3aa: CASSSGPLRGETQYF
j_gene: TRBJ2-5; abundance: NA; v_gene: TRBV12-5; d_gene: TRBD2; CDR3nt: TGTGCTAGTGGCGTCGGCGGGGGAGAGACCCAGTACTTC; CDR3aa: CASGVGGGETQYF
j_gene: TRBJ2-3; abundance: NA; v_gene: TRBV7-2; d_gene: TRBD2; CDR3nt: TGTGCCAGCAGCTTCGGGGGGGGCGGTTTTGGAGATACGCAGTATTTT; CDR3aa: CASSFGGGGFGDTQYF
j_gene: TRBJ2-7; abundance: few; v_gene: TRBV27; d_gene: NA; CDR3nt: TGTGCCAGCAGTACCGAGGGACCGCGCGACGAGCAGTACTTC; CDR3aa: CASSTEGPRDEQYF
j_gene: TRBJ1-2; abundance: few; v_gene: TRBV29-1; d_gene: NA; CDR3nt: TGCAGCGTTAAAGGAGATTATGGCTACACCTTC; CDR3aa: CSVKGDYGYTF
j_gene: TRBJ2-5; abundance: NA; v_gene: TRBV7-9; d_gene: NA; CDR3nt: TGTGCCAGCAGCTTTGTCCGGGAGACCCAGTACTTC; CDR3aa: CASSFVRETQYF
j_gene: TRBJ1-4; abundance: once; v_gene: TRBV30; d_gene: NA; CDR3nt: TGTGCCTGGGCTGGACGAAGAAATGAAAAACTGTTTTTT; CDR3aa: CAWAGRRNEKLFF
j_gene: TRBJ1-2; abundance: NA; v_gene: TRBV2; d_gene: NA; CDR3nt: TGTGCCAGCGATCTTGGGCAGCATGGCTACACCTTC; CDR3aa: CASDLGQHGYTF
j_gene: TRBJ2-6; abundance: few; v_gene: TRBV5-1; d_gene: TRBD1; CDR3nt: TGCGCCAGCAGCTCGGGACAGCCCTCTGGGGCCAACGTCCTGACTTTC; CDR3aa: CASSSGQPSGANVLTF
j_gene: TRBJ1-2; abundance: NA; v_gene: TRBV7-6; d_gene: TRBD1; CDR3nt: TGTGCCAGCAGCTTATCAGGGGGCGAATACTATGGCTACACCTTC; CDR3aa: CASSLSGGEYYGYTF
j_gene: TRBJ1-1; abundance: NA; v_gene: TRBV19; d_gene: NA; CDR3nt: TGTGCCAGTAGTAGCTGGGGGGGAAACACTGAAGCTTTCTTT; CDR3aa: CASSSWGGNTEAFF
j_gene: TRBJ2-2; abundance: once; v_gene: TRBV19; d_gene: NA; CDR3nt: TGTGCCAGTAGTATAGCCGTCGGGAACACCGGGGAGCTGTTTTTT; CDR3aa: CASSIAVGNTGELFF
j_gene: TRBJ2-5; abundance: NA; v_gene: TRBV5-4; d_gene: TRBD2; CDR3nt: TGTGCCAGCAGCCAGCCGGGGGGGCTAGGGGAGACCCAGTACTTC; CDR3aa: CASSQPGGLGETQYF
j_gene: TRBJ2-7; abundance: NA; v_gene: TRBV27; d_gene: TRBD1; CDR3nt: TGTGCCAGCTCCCCAGGGGGACGTCCATACGAGCAGTACTTC; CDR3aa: CASSPGGRPYEQYF
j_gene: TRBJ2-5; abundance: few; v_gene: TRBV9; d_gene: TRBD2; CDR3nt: TGTGCCAGCAGCGTAGGGTTTAGCGGGGTCCAAGAGACCCAGTACTTC; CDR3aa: CASSVGFSGVQETQYF
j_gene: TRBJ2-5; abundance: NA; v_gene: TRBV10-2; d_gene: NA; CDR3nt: TGCGCCAGCAGTGAGTCGCAGGCGGGAGAGACCCAGTACTTC; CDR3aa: CASSESQAGETQYF
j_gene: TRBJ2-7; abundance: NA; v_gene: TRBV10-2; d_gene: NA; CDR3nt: TGCGCCAGCAGTGTGGATTACTACGAGCAGTACTTC; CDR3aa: CASSVDYYEQYF
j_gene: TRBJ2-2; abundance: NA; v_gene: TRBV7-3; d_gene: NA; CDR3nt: TGTGCCAGCAGCTTATTAGCGATCAACACCGGGGAGCTGTTTTTT; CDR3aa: CASSLLAINTGELFF
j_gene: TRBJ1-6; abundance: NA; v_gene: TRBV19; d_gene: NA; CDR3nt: TGTGCCAGTAGTACCACACCACCTACGGGGGGGAATAATTCACCCCTCCACTTT; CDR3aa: CASSTTPPTGGNNSPLHF
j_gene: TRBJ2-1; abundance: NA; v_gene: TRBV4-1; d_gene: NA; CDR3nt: TGCGCCAGCAGCCAAGATCATACGCGGCAGTTCTTC; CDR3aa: CASSQDHTRQFF
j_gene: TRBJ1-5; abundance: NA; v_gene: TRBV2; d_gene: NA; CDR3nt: TGTGCCAGCAGTGAAGCAGTCTATCAGCCCCAGCATTTT; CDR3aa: CASSEAVYQPQHF
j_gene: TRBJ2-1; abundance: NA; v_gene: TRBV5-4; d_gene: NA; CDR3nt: TGTGCCAGCAGCTCCGCCAGGGGTCGACTAGGGACCTTAGATGAGCAGTTCTTC; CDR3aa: CASSSARGRLGTLDEQFF
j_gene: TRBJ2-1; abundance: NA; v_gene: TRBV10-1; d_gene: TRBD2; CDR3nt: TGCGCCAGCAGTGAAAGCGGGAGAGGCTACAATGAGCAGTTCTTC; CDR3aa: CASSESGRGYNEQFF
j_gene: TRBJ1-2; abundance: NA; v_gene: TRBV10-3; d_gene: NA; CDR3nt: TGTGCCATCAGTGAGGTAGAAGGGGGAGGTGGCTACACCTTC; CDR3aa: CAISEVEGGGGYTF
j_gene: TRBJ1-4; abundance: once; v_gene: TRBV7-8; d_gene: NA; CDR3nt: TGTGCCAGCAGCCAGGCCCTTCCTGTGGCTGAAAAACTGTTTTTT; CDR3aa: CASSQALPVAEKLFF
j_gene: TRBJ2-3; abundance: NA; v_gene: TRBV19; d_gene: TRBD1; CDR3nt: TGTGCCAGTACCCTAGGACAGGGGACAGATACGCAGTATTTT; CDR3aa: CASTLGQGTDTQYF
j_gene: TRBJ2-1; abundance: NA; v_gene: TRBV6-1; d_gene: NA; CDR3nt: TGTGCCAGCAGTGAAACCACCCGAGGCTTCTTC; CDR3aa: CASSETTRGFF
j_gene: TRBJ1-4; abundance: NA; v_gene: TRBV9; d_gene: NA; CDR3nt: TGTGCCAGCAGCCCAGCTTATGCGAGGTCGCGTAATGAAAAACTGTTTTTT; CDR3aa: CASSPAYARSRNEKLFF
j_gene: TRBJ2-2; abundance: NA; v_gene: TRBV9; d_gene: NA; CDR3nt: TGTGCCAGCAGCGTAGCTCCCTCCGCGAACACCGGGGAGCTGTTTTTT; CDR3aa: CASSVAPSANTGELFF
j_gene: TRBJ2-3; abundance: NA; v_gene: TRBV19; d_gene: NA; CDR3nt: TGTGCCAGTAGTATGTCGGACAGTTCGTCAGATACGCAGTATTTT; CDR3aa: CASSMSDSSSDTQYF
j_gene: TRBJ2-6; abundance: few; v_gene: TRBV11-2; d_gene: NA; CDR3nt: TGTGCCAGCAGCGTCGCCCTCTCTGGGGCCAACGTCCTGACTTTC; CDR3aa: CASSVALSGANVLTF
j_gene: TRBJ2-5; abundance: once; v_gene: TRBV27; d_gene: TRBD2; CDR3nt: TGTGCCAGCAGCGCCTCTAGCGGGGAGGATCGGGAGACCCAGTACTTC; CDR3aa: CASSASSGEDRETQYF
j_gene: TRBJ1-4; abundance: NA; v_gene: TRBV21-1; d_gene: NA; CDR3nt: TGTGCCAGCAGCAAAGATGGGACAGGGTACGATGAAAAACTGTTTTTT; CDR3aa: CASSKDGTGYDEKLFF
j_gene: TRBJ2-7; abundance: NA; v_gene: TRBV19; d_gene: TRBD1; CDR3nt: TGTGCCAGTAGTATCAGGGCAGGGGGCTCCTACGAGCAGTACTTC; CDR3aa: CASSIRAGGSYEQYF
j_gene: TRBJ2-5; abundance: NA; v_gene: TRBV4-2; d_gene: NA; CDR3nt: TGTGCCAGCAGCCAGTCGAGGGGAGGCGAAGAGACCCAGTACTTC; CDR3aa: CASSQSRGGEETQYF
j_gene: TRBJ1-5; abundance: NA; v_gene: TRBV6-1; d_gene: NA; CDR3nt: TGTGCCACCAGTGAGTCAAATCAGCCCCAGCATTTT; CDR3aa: CATSESNQPQHF
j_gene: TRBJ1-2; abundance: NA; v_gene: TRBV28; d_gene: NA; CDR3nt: TGTGCCAGCAGGGAACTACAGGTTGGGCGCTATGGCTACACCTTC; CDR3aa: CASRELQVGRYGYTF
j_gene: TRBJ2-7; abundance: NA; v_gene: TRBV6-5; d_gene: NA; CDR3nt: TGTGCCAGCAGTTACCAAGGGTTGGGTTCCTACGAGCAGTACTTC; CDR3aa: CASSYQGLGSYEQYF
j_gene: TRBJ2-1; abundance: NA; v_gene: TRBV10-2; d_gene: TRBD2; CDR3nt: TGCGCCGTATTAAGCGGGACCTACAATGAGCAGTTCTTC; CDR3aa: CAVLSGTYNEQFF
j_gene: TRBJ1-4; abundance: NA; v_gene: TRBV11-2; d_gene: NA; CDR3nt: TGTGCCAGCAGCTTATGGGGAATCGGAGAAAAACTGTTTTTT; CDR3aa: CASSLWGIGEKLFF
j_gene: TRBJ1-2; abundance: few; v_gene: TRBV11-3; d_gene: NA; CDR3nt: TGTGCCAGCAGCCCAAACCCGACGTATGGCTACACCTTC; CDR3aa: CASSPNPTYGYTF
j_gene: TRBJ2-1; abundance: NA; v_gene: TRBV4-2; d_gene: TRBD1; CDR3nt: TGTGCCAGCAGGGGACAGGGGGTCAATGAGCAGTTCTTC; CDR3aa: CASRGQGVNEQFF
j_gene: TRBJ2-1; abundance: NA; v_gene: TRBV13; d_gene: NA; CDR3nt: TGTGCCAGCAGCTTAGGGAGAGTCATTCTACACAATGAGCGGTTCTTC; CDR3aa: CASSLGRVILHNERFF
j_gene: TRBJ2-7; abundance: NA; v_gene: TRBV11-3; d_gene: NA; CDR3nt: TGTGCCAGCAGCTTACTCGAGAGGCACGAGCAGTACTTC; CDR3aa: CASSLLERHEQYF
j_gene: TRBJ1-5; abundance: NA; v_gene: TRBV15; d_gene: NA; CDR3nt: TGTGCCACCGGAAATCAGCCCCAGCATTTT; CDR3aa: CATGNQPQHF